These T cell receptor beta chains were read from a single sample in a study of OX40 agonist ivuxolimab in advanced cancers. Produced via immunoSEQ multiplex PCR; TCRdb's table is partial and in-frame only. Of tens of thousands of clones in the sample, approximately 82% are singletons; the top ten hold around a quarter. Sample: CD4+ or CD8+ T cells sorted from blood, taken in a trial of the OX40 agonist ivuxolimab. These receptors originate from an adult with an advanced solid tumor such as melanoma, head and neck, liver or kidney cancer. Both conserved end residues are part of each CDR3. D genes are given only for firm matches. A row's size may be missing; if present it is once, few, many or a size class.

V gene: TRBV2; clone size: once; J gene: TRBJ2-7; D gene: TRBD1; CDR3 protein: CASRTGTGFEQYF; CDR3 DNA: TGTGCCAGCAGGACCGGGACAGGGTTCGAGCAGTACTTC
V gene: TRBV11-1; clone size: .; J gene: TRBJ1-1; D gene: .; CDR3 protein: CASSSGPNTEAFF; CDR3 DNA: TGTGCCAGCAGCTCGGGACCGAACACTGAAGCTTTCTTT
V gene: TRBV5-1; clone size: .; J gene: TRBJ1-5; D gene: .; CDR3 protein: CASSPDLGINQPQHF; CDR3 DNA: TGCGCCAGCAGCCCCGACCTGGGGATCAATCAGCCCCAGCATTTT
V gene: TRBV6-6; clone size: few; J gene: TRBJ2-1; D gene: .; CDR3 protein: CASSITGYNEQFF; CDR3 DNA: TGTGCCAGCAGTATCACAGGGTACAATGAGCAGTTCTTC
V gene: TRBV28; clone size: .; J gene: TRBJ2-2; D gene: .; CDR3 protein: CASSHTRGAANTGELFF; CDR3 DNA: TGTGCCAGCAGCCACACCCGTGGGGCAGCGAACACCGGGGAGCTGTTTTTT
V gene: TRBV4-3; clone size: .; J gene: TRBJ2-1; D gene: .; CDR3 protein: CASSPQQGGYNEQFF; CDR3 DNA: TGCGCCAGCAGCCCCCAGCAGGGCGGCTACAATGAGCAGTTCTTC
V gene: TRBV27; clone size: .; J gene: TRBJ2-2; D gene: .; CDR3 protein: CASSLSSEFGELFF; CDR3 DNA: TGTGCCAGCAGTTTGTCCAGCGAATTCGGGGAGCTGTTTTTT
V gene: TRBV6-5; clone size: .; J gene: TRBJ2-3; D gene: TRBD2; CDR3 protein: CASSYPRGGSTDTQYF; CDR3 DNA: TGTGCCAGCAGTTACCCCCGGGGAGGGAGCACAGATACGCAGTATTTT
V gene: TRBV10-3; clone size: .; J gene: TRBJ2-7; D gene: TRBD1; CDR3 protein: CAISSGGHPEQYF; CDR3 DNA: TGTGCCATCAGTTCAGGGGGACACCCCGAGCAGTACTTC
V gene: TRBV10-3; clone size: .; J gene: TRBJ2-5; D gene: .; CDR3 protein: CATIVFPDVRGETQYF; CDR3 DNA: TGTGCCACCATCGTATTCCCCGACGTTAGAGGGGAGACCCAGTACTTC
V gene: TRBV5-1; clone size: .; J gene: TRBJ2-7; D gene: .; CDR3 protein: CASSLAAIGTDYEQYF; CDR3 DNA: TGCGCCAGCAGCTTGGCCGCGATTGGAACGGACTACGAGCAGTACTTC
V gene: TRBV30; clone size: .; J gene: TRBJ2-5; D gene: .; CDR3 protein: CAWGRAGELETQYF; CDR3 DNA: TGTGCCTGGGGCCGGGCAGGGGAGTTAGAGACCCAGTACTTC
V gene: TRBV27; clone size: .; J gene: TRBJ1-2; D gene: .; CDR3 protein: CASSLMGGYGYTF; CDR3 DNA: TGTGCCAGCAGTTTAATGGGGGGCTATGGCTACACCTTC
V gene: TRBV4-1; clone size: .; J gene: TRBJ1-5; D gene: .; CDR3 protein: CASSQERQMNQPQHF; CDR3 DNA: TGCGCCAGCAGCCAAGAAAGGCAGATGAATCAGCCCCAGCATTTT
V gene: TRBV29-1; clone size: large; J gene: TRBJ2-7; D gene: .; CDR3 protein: CSASGKSYEQYF; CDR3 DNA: TGCAGCGCATCTGGAAAGAGCTACGAGCAGTACTTC
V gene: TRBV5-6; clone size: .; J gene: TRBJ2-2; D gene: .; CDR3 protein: CASSFGIGELFF; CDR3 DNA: TGTGCCAGCAGCTTTGGGATCGGGGAGCTGTTTTTT